This passage covers 15 T cell receptor beta chains from one sample sequenced in a study of cytomegalovirus exposure and HLA in healthy donors. PCR amplification relied on 60 Vbeta primers (plus 13 Jbeta primers). The protocol was immunoSEQ multiplex PCR, while the TCRdb copy is restricted to in-frame clones and leaves out a portion. Here the sample table reports roughly 120,000 clones. The sequencing input was PBMCs. All receptors come from a man in his thirties or forties in good health and CMV-seronegative.

The chain employs TRBV30 and TRBJ1-5, with unresolved D. This CDR3 has 14 amino acids. Per germline, CDR1 GTSNPN and CDR2 SVGIG (reference sequence). Trimming pared 3 bases from V and 5 bases from J, leaving 14 bases between. CDR3 in DNA: TGTGCCTGGAGCTCCGGGAAGGGAGATCAGCCCCAGCATTTT. This codes for CAWSSGKGDQPQHF.

This rearrangement joins TRBV7-3 to TRBJ2-3; TRBD2 agrees at 11 bases. This CDR3 spans 16 amino acids. The ends lost 5 bases at V and 4 bases at J; junction bases unmatched: 8. CDR1 is SGHTA, CDR2 FQGTGA, per germline. The CDR3, as DNA: TGTGCCAGCAGCCCGATAGCGGGAGGGCCCTCAGATACGCAGTATTTT. Translation: CASSPIAGGPSDTQYF.

The chain uses TRBV7-6 and TRBJ2-7; 10 bases agree with TRBD2. The trim removed 1 base at V and 5 bases at J, leaving 11 bases unmatched. Germline lookup yields CDR1 SGHVS and CDR2 FNYEAQ. The CDR3 loop spans 17 amino acids. The CDR3 nucleotides read TGTGCCAGCAGCTTAGAACCTAGCGGGAGATATTCACACGAGCAGTACTTC. Protein product: CASSLEPSGRYSHEQYF. Using reference TRBV7-6 and TRBJ2-7 for the parts outside the CDR3, the full variable domain is GAGVSQSPRYKVTKRGQDVALRCDPISGHVSLYWYRQALGQGPEFLTYFNYEAQQDKSGLPNDRFSAERPEGSISTLTIQRTEQRDSAMYRCASSLEPSGRYSHEQYFGPGTRLTVT.

The V call is TRBV2, the J call TRBJ2-5; TRBD1 is a possible D gene (6 bases). Trimming took off 6 bases at V and 3 bases at J, with 11 bases between the two ends. The CDR3 length is 13 residues. Looked up from germline, CDR1 is SNHLY and CDR2 is FYNNEI. The CDR3 nucleotides read TGTGCCAGCAGCCTCAGGGGTGAAGAGACCCAGTACTTC. It codes for CASSLRGEETQYF. Full variable domain (rest looked up from reference TRBV2 and TRBJ2-5): EPEVTQTPSHQVTQMGQEVILRCVPISNHLYFYWYRQILGQKVEFLVSFYNNEISEKSEIFDDQFSVERPDGSNFTLKIRSTKLEDSAMYFCASSLRGEETQYFGPGTRLLVL.

This chain links TRBV27 with TRBJ2-7; perhaps TRBD2 as D (5 bases). The V end was cut by 4 bases, the J end by 5 bases, with 12 bases between. The CDR3 spans 13 residues. Germline V lookup: CDR1 MNHEY, CDR2 SMNVEV (reference sequence). The CDR3 loop is CASSSELENEQYF. DNA for the CDR3: TGTGCCAGCAGTTCCGAACTAGAAAACGAGCAGTACTTC.

The chain employs TRBV27 and TRBJ2-3; 7 bases are shared with TRBD2. Trimming at V came to 0 bases and at J to 1 base, leaving 7 bases not matched to a gene. The germline V gene has CDR1 MNHEY and CDR2 SMNVEV (reference sequence). This CDR3 region has 17 residues. CDR3 amino acids: CASSLSLRELRTDTQYF. CDR3 bases: TGTGCCAGCAGTTTATCGTTGCGGGAGTTGCGCACAGATACGCAGTATTTT.

The CDR3 sequence is CASRPWAGAGELFF. The CDR3 nucleotides read TGTGCCAGCAGGCCCTGGGCTGGCGCCGGGGAGCTGTTTTTT. The V and J genes are TRBV6-1 and TRBJ2-2; D is unresolved. The germline CDR1 and CDR2 sequences are MNHNS and SASEGT. Trimming removed 6 bases at V and 6 bases at J, with 14 bases between. This CDR3 contains 14 residues.

The V and J genes are TRBV7-8 and TRBJ1-1; 7 positions agree with TRBD1. The ends lost 6 bases at V and 1 base at J; junction bases unmatched: 11. The germline V gene has CDR1 SGHVS and CDR2 FQNEAQ. The CDR3 spans 16 residues. CDR3 sequence (DNA): TGTGCCAGCAGTACAGGGGAACTGAGATCGAACACTGAAGCTTTCTTT. Protein product: CASSTGELRSNTEAFF.

This chain uses TRBV5-6 with TRBJ1-2; D may be TRBD1 (6 bases). Germline CDR1 is SGHDT and CDR2 is YYEEEE. Trimming shortened V by 4 bases and J by 5 bases, and 18 bases separated the two germline ends. This CDR3 has 15 residues. In DNA form, the CDR3 reads TGTGCCAGCAGCGGTGAAGACAGGTTTGGGTATGGCTACACCTTC. This translates into CASSGEDRFGYGYTF.

The chain has TRBV7-9 and TRBJ2-3, with TRBD2 identical over 7 bases. Per the germline V gene, CDR1 is SEHNR and CDR2 is FQNEAQ (reference sequence). V shed 3 bases, J shed 0 bases, and the junction held 3 bases outside the gene matches. CDR3 length equals 15 residues. The CDR3 nucleotides read TGTGCCAGCAGCTTGACGGGAGGAAGCACAGATACGCAGTATTTT. Its translation is CASSLTGGSTDTQYF.

The CDR3 nucleotides read TGTGCCAGCAGCGTAGATGTGGGGAGCGGCTACACCTTC. Protein product: CASSVDVGSGYTF. The gene calls are TRBV9 and TRBJ1-2; D call uncertain. CDR1 and CDR2 (germline): SGDLS, YYNGEE. Trimming took 0 bases from V and 8 from J, leaving 11 bases between them. The CDR3 is made up of 13 amino acids.

As for this clone: Other nucleotide sequences from this sample produce the same CDR3. The chain links TRBV7-3 to TRBJ2-5; D is perhaps TRBD2 (6 bases). Germline CDR1 and CDR2: SGHTA and FQGTGA. Trimming stripped 0 bases from V and 2 bases from J, with 7 bases between. The CDR3 consists of 14 residues. The CDR3 DNA is TGTGCCAGCAGCTTAACCGGGGGACAAGAGACCCAGTACTTC. This codes for CASSLTGGQETQYF.

CDR3 in DNA: TGTGCCAGCAGCCCCGGACAGGGACGTGAAGCTTTCTTT. Its translation is CASSPGQGREAFF. The rearrangement uses TRBV28 and TRBJ1-1, with 8 bases that match TRBD1. CDR3 length: 13 residues. CDR1 and CDR2 (germline): MDHEN, SYDVKM. V was pared by 6 bases and J by 7 bases, with 7 bases of the junction left unmatched.

The rearrangement joins TRBV28 to TRBJ2-7; 16 positions agree with TRBD2. The V segment lost 5 bases and the J segment 5 bases; nucleotides outside the gene matches: 3. The CDR3 covers 15 residues. Germline assignment: CDR1 MDHEN and CDR2 SYDVKM. CDR3 protein: CASSLGTSGRDEQYF. The CDR3 DNA sequence: TGTGCCAGCAGTCTGGGGACTAGCGGGAGGGACGAGCAGTACTTC.

The rearrangement links TRBV29-1 to TRBJ2-1, with a weak D call TRBD2 (6 bases). The germline V and J ends were trimmed by 6 bases and 6 bases, with 18 bases remaining between them. This CDR3 is built from 14 residues. The V gene's germline CDR1 is SQVTM and CDR2 ANQGSEA. CDR3 sequence (DNA): TGCAGCGTCCCCCCGGGCGGGGCAGGCAATGAGCAGTTCTTC. This translates into CSVPPGGAGNEQFF.